The 7 T cell receptor beta chains below come from one sample, sequenced in a study of T cell repertoires in cytomegalovirus infection. Using its own MiXCR run on the reads, TCRdb lists one record per CDR3 protein. The sample comprises roughly 200,000 distinct CDR3 sequences, about a sixth of which are singletons, and approximately 25% rests with the top ten. The specimen sequenced was CD8+ T cells from PBMCs. Source of these receptors: a human donor in good health (CMV status not recorded). Some clones in this sample may be carry-over from other donors' samples.

The J gene is TRBJ2-7, the V gene TRBV7-9; D is perhaps TRBD2 (5 bases). This CDR3 spans 15 amino acids. V lost 2 bases and J 1 base, leaving 12 bases between the germline ends. Germline lookup yields CDR1 SEHNR and CDR2 FQNEAQ (reference sequence). CDR3 in DNA: TGTGCCAGCAGCTTACCCGATACGGGGTCCTACGAGCAGTACTTC. Its protein product is CASSLPDTGSYEQYF. Complete variable domain (other parts from reference TRBV7-9 and TRBJ2-7): DTGVSQNPRHKITKRGQNVTFRCDPISEHNRLYWYRQTLGQGPEFLTYFQNEAQLEKSRLLSDRFSAERPKGSFSTLEIQRTEQGDSAMYLCASSLPDTGSYEQYFGPGTRLTVT.

This clonotype was seen a few times. The V gene is TRBV7-6, the J gene TRBJ2-7; a weak D match, TRBD1 (6 bases). V lost 3 bases, J lost 2 bases, and 17 bases lay in between. The CDR3 consists of 16 residues. Germline CDR1 and CDR2: SGHVS and FNYEAQ. CDR3: CASSLGTSRATYEQYF. In DNA form, the CDR3 reads TGTGCCAGCAGCTTGGGGACATCACGGGCGACCTACGAGCAGTACTTC.

This clonotype has just a few counts. This chain connects TRBV4-1 to TRBJ1-2, with a weak D call TRBD1 (5 bases). V lost 0 bases to trimming and J lost 6 bases, with 14 bases between them. Germline V gives CDR1 MGHRA, CDR2 YSYEKL. The CDR3 contains 15 residues. CDR3 DNA sequence: TGCGCCAGCAGCCAAGAGCGGGGGAGGGTTCATGGCTACACCTTC. Its translation is CASSQERGRVHGYTF.

This clonotype showed up many times. CDR3 sequence (DNA): TGTGCCACCGGGGAGACAGGGGCGAGTGAAAAACTGTTTTTT. Its protein product is CATGETGASEKLFF. The chain links TRBV10-3 to TRBJ1-4, with 8 bases fitting TRBD1. Germline trimming cut 10 bases from V and 7 bases from J; bases unmatched to any gene: 11. The CDR3 sequence is 14 residues long. CDR1 and CDR2 (germline): ENHRY, SYGVKD.

The sample holds many counts of this clonotype. J is TRBJ2-7 and V is TRBV7-8, with a possible D match to TRBD1 (6 bases). V was trimmed by 3 bases and J by 0 bases, leaving 12 bases between them. This CDR3 has 15 residues. Germline V CDR1 and CDR2: SGHVS, FQNEAQ. CDR3 nucleotide sequence: TGTGCCAGCAGCTTGGGACACCTAAACTCCTACGAGCAGTACTTC. It is translated as CASSLGHLNSYEQYF.

This chain links TRBV20-1 with TRBJ1-1, with 11 bases lining up with TRBD1. Germline trimming cut 5 bases from V and 3 bases from J; bases unmatched to any gene: 5. This CDR3 has 14 amino acids. CDR1 is DFQATT, CDR2 SNEGSKA, per germline (reference sequence). DNA for the CDR3: TGCAGTGCTTTGTGGGACAGGGGGGACACTGAAGCTTTCTTT. Amino acid sequence: CSALWDRGDTEAFF.

This rearrangement joins TRBV6-5 to TRBJ1-1, with 8 bases lining up with TRBD1. The V segment lost 3 bases and the J segment 5 bases; nucleotides outside the gene matches: 5. This CDR3 spans 14 amino acids. Looked up from germline, CDR1 is MNHEY and CDR2 is SVGAGI. The CDR3 loop is CASSYRTGQTEAFF. The CDR3, as DNA: TGTGCCAGCAGTTATCGGACAGGGCAAACTGAAGCTTTCTTT.